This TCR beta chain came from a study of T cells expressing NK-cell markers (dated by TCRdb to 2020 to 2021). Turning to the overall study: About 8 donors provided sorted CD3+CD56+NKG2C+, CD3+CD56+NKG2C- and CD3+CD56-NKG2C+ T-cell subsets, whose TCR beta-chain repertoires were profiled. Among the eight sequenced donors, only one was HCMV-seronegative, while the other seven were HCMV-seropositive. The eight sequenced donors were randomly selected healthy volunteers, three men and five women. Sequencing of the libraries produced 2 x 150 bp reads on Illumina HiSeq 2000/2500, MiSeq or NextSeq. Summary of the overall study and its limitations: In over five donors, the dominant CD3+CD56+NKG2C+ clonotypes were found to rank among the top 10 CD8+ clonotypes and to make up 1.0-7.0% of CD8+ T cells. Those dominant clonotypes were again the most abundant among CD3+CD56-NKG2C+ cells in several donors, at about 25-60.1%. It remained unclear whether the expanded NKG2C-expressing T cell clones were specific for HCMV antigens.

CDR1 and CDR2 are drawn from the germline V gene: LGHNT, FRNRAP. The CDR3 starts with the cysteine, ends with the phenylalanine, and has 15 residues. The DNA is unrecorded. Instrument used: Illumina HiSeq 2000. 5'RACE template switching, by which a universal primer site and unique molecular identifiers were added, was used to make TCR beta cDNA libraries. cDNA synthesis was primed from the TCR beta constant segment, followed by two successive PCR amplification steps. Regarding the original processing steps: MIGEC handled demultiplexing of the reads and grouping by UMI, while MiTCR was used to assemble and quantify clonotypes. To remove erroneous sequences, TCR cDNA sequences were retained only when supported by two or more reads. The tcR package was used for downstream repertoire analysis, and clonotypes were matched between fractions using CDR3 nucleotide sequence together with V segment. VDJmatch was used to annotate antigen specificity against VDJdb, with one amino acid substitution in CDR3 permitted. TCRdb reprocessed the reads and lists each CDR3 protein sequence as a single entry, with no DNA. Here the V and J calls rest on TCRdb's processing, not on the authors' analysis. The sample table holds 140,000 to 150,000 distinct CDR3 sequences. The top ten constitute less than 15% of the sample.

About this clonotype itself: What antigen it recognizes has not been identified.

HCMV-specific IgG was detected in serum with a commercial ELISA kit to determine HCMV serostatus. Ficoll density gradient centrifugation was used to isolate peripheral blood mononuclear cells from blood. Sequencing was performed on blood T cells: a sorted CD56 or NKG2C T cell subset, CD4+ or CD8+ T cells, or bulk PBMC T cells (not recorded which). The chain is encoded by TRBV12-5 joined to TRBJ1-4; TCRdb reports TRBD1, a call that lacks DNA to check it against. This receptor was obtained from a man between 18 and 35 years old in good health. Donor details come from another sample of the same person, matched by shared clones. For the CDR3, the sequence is CASALSGTRNEKLFF.